A single sample gave rise to the 29 T cell receptor beta chains below, sequenced in a study of healthy donors' naive CD4 and CD8 T cells. A linear amplification protocol produced the TCR libraries from around 0.55 ug of total RNA. Via MiXCR, TCRdb re-called the reads, giving one row per CDR3 protein. The repertoire includes 200,000 or so distinct CDR3 sequences, nearly 75% of them detected once, and about 2.3% sits in the top ten. Source material: naive CD4+ and CD8+ T cells sorted from blood, pooled from several donors. All receptors derive from a pool of human donors in good health; the sample pools cells from several healthy donors.

Only a few counts were recorded for this clonotype. The chain joins TRBV5-6 to TRBJ1-2; TRBD1 aligns across 8 bases. Germline CDR1 reads SGHDT; CDR2 reads YYEEEE. J lost 7 bases, V lost 0 bases, and 5 bases had no gene match. This CDR3 spans 14 amino acids. CDR3 DNA sequence: TGTGCCAGCAGCTTGGACCAGGGGGCGCTTGGCTACACCTTC. It encodes CASSLDQGALGYTF.

The rearrangement uses TRBV29-1 and TRBJ1-1; D gene uncertain. CDR3 length: 12 amino acids. The V end lost 7 bases, the J end lost 1 base, and 10 bases lay between the germline ends. Germline V lookup: CDR1 SQVTM, CDR2 ANQGSEA. Written as DNA, the CDR3 is TGCAGCGCCTCCCCAGGGAACACTGAAGCTTTCTTT. This encodes CSASPGNTEAFF.

J is TRBJ1-5 and V is TRBV19; no definite D call. V lost 4 bases to trimming and J lost 2 bases, with 6 bases between them. CDR3 length: 13 amino acids. Germline V gene lookup returns CDR1 LNHDA and CDR2 SQIVND (reference sequence). The CDR3 nucleotides read TGTGCCAGTAGTACCTACGGCAATCAGCCCCAGCATTTT. It encodes CASSTYGNQPQHF.

Worth noting for this clonotype: The conserved phenylalanine or tryptophan is not found at the CDR3 terminus, so this likely reflects a read error. The rearrangement links TRBV19 to TRBJ2-1; D may match TRBD1 or TRBD2 (5 bases each). V gave up 5 bases and J gave up 8 bases, with 13 bases separating them. The germline gives CDR1 LNHDA, CDR2 SQIVND (reference sequence). The CDR3 is made up of 13 amino acids. Here the CDR3 DNA reads TGTGCCAGTAGTCTCGGGGCACGAGATGAGCAGTTCCTC. As protein: CASSLGARDEQFL.

This clonotype turned up a few times. The rearrangement uses TRBV29-1 and TRBJ2-7, with unresolved D. CDR1 is SQVTM, CDR2 ANQGSEA, per germline. Trimming took 6 bases from V and 2 from J, leaving 8 bases between them. This CDR3 contains 11 residues. CDR3 sequence reads: CSVRTTYEQYF. CDR3 in DNA: TGCAGCGTCCGGACGACCTACGAGCAGTACTTC.

This chain uses TRBV5-4 with TRBJ2-5; no reliable D call. The CDR3 has 14 amino acids. Germline V gene lookup returns CDR1 SGHNT and CDR2 YYREEE (reference sequence). The ends were cut back, 0 bases at V and 1 base at J, with 7 bases in the middle. The CDR3 here is CASSLGWGQETQYF. The DNA of the CDR3 is TGTGCCAGCAGCTTGGGGTGGGGCCAAGAGACCCAGTACTTC.

The chain joins TRBV21-1 to TRBJ1-5. TRBV21-1 is designated a pseudogene. The CDR3 runs 15 residues. The chain's CDR3 is CASSKAHGFTQPQHF. CDR3 bases: TGTGCCAGCAGCAAAGCGCACGGTTTCACTCAGCCCCAGCATTTT.

This chain connects TRBV6-5 to TRBJ2-1, with a tentative D call TRBD2 (6 bases). The length of the CDR3 is 13 residues. V was trimmed by 5 bases and J by 8 bases, leaving 13 bases between them. The germline V gene has CDR1 MNHEY and CDR2 SVGAGI. In DNA, the CDR3 is TGTGCCAGCAGTAGACTAGAGGGTGATGAGCAGTTCTTC. Protein: CASSRLEGDEQFF.

This chain connects TRBV29-1 to TRBJ1-2, with D unresolved. CDR3 length: 11 amino acids. Looked up from germline, CDR1 is SQVTM and CDR2 is ANQGSEA. V dropped 5 bases and J dropped 8 bases, with 12 bases sitting between them. CDR3 sequence reads: CSVLRGWGYTF. The CDR3 coding sequence is TGCAGCGTTTTGAGAGGCTGGGGCTACACCTTC. Variable domain in full (rest from reference TRBV29-1 and TRBJ1-2): SAVISQKPSRDICQRGTSLTIQCQVDSQVTMMFWYRQQPGQSLTLIATANQGSEATYESGFVIDKFPISRPNLTFSTLTVSNMSPEDSSIYLCSVLRGWGYTFGSGTRLTVV.

This clonotype was observed a handful of times. The rearrangement joins TRBV6-5 to TRBJ2-3; the D is unclear. CDR1 MNHEY and CDR2 SVGAGI come from the germline V gene. The CDR3 sequence is 14 residues long. Trimming left V 3 bases short and J 0 bases short, with 7 bases between. The CDR3, as DNA: TGTGCCAGCAGTTATGCTCGTAGCACAGATACGCAGTATTTT. The encoded protein is CASSYARSTDTQYF.

The chain joins TRBV18 to TRBJ2-5; 9 positions agree with TRBD2. This CDR3 has 15 amino acids. Unmatched junction bases numbered 7, after V lost 4 bases and J lost 4 bases. Germline CDR1 is KGHSH and CDR2 is LQKENI. This chain's CDR3 is CASSLSGSVRETQYF. The CDR3 DNA sequence: TGTGCCAGCTCACTTAGCGGGAGCGTCCGAGAGACCCAGTACTTC. Supplemented by reference TRBV18 and TRBJ2-5, the full variable domain reads NAGVMQNPRHLVRRRGQEARLRCSPMKGHSHVYWYRQLPEEGLKFMVYLQKENIIDESGMPKERFSAEFPKEGPSILRIQQVVRGDSAAYFCASSLSGSVRETQYFGPGTRLLVL.

V is TRBV10-2 and J is TRBJ2-7; no definite D call. V lost 3 bases and J lost 7, with 7 bases in between. The CDR3 is 11 residues long. Germline CDR1 is WSHSY and CDR2 is SAAADI. CDR3 sequence reads: CASSDWQEQYF. DNA of the CDR3: TGCGCCAGCAGTGATTGGCAGGAGCAGTACTTC.

The count of this clonotype is one. The chain combines TRBV12-3 or TRBV12-4 with TRBJ2-7, with 7 nucleotides matching TRBD1. V lost 7 bases and J lost 5; bases outside the gene matches: 5. This CDR3 is built from 12 residues. CDR3 residues: CASNHRGHEQYF. The CDR3 DNA reads as TGTGCCAGCAACCACAGGGGCCACGAGCAGTACTTC.

This clonotype has more than one count but fewer than ten. CDR3 nucleotide sequence: TGTGCCAGCTCACCACGACAGGTCAGCTCTGGAAACACCATATATTTT. Encoded protein: CASSPRQVSSGNTIYF. The J gene is TRBJ1-3, the V gene TRBV18, with D perhaps TRBD1 (6 bases). Germline-derived CDR1 and CDR2 are KGHSH and LQKENI. Trimming removed 1 base from V and 0 bases from J, with 10 bases in between. The CDR3 consists of 16 residues.

V and J are TRBV19 and TRBJ1-5, with 10 bases fitting TRBD1. With 10 bases clipped from V and 7 bases from J, the junction kept 7 bases outside the gene matches. Germline V gene lookup returns CDR1 LNHDA and CDR2 SQIVND (reference sequence). The CDR3 is made up of 13 amino acids. The CDR3 loop reads CANRQGAGQPQHF. CDR3 DNA: TGTGCCAATAGACAGGGGGCTGGACAGCCCCAGCATTTT.

This CDR3 is CASSPGEPYEQYV. CDR3 bases: TGTGCCAGCTCTCCGGGAGAACCCTACGAGCAGTACGTC. The chain recombines TRBV18 with TRBJ2-7; D might be TRBD2 (6 bases). The CDR3 extends over 13 amino acids. V was clipped by 6 bases and J by 2 bases, with 11 bases between them. CDR1 is KGHSH and CDR2 is LQKENI in the germline V gene.

This clonotype was detected only a few times. This chain uses TRBV11-2 with TRBJ2-7; D is perhaps TRBD2 (6 bases). From germline, CDR1 is SGHAT and CDR2 FQNNGV. The length of the CDR3 is 15 residues. With 0 bases removed from V and 4 bases from J, the gap between germline ends came to 13 bases. CDR3 nucleotide sequence: TGTGCCAGCAGCTTAGAACCGGGACTGTATTACGAGCAGTACTTC. This codes for CASSLEPGLYYEQYF.

The rearrangement joins TRBV19 to TRBJ1-5; D perhaps matches TRBD1 (5 bases). The germline V and J ends were trimmed by 5 bases and 1 base, with 12 bases remaining between them. The CDR3 consists of 15 residues. Per germline, CDR1 LNHDA and CDR2 SQIVND (reference sequence). DNA for the CDR3: TGTGCCAGTAGTTCCTCCAGACAGAGCAATCAGCCCCAGCATTTT. Translating gives CASSSSRQSNQPQHF.

V gene TRBV27 combines with J gene TRBJ2-7; 11 bases fit TRBD1. The trim removed 5 bases at V and 2 bases at J, leaving 5 bases unmatched. CDR3 size: 15 residues. CDR1 MNHEY and CDR2 SMNVEV come from the germline V gene (reference sequence). DNA for the CDR3: TGTGCCAGCAGTATAGGACAGGGGGCCCCCTACGAGCAGTACTTC. Protein product: CASSIGQGAPYEQYF.

The V call is TRBV6-6, the J call TRBJ2-1, with D perhaps matching TRBD2 (7 bases). This CDR3 has 15 amino acids. Germline V gene sequence: CDR1 MNHNY, CDR2 SVGAGI (reference sequence). V was clipped by 5 bases and J by 5 bases, with 16 bases between them. As DNA, the CDR3 is TGTGCCAGCAGTATGGGTCTGCGGGGGCACAATGAGCAGTTCTTC. This encodes CASSMGLRGHNEQFF.

This clonotype occurred a few times. The genes are TRBV6-5 and TRBJ1-5, with 8 bases fitting TRBD1. The CDR3 is made up of 14 amino acids. Germline V gives CDR1 MNHEY, CDR2 SVGAGI. The J segment lost 6 bases and the V segment lost 6 bases, leaving 7 bases of the junction unmatched. CDR3 region: CASRSGQGGQPQHF. As DNA, the CDR3 is TGTGCCAGCAGGAGCGGACAGGGTGGTCAGCCCCAGCATTTT.

The rearrangement links TRBV27 to TRBJ2-1, with 7 nucleotides matching TRBD1. Per the germline V gene, CDR1 is MNHEY and CDR2 is SMNVEV (reference sequence). V shed 3 bases and J 7 bases; nucleotides not matched to a gene: 6. The CDR3 spans 14 residues. The CDR3 sequence is CASSFLGQDNEQFF. CDR3 coding DNA: TGTGCCAGCAGTTTCCTCGGACAGGATAATGAGCAGTTCTTC.

The J gene is TRBJ2-7, the V gene TRBV6-5, with D hard to call. The CDR3 is 14 amino acids. V lost 0 bases and J 3 bases, leaving 9 bases between the germline ends. The germline CDR1 and CDR2 sequences are MNHEY and SVGAGI. CDR3 residues: CASSYSRPDYEQYF. For the CDR3, the DNA is TGTGCCAGCAGTTACTCGAGGCCAGACTACGAGCAGTACTTC.

The chain is built from TRBV7-2 and TRBJ2-7, with 9 bases identical to TRBD2. Germline V gene data show CDR1 as SGHTA and CDR2 as FQGNSA. CDR3 length equals 14 residues. V shed 1 base and J 2 bases; nucleotides not matched to a gene: 0. The CDR3 coding sequence is TGTGCCAGCAGCTTAGGCGGGAGGGCCTACGAGCAGTACTTC. It yields the protein CASSLGGRAYEQYF.

This clonotype was detected a few times. The rearrangement uses TRBV29-1 and TRBJ2-7, with unresolved D. CDR3 length: 12 amino acids. The germline V gene has CDR1 SQVTM and CDR2 ANQGSEA. Deletions cut 4 bases from V and 2 bases from J, with 9 bases between. The CDR3 loop reads CSVGAGPYEQYF. CDR3 sequence (DNA): TGCAGCGTTGGTGCCGGTCCCTACGAGCAGTACTTC.

The rearrangement uses TRBV6-5 and TRBJ2-1; D uncertain. Germline lookup yields CDR1 MNHEY and CDR2 SVGAGI. This CDR3 spans 14 amino acids. Trimming removed 2 bases at V and 4 bases at J, with 9 bases between. The chain's CDR3 is CASSYLGSYNEQFF. The CDR3 nucleotides are TGTGCCAGCAGTTACCTCGGGTCATACAATGAGCAGTTCTTC.

This chain joins TRBV29-1 and TRBJ1-1; D gene uncertain. The CDR3 sequence is 15 residues long. Germline loops: CDR1 SQVTM, CDR2 ANQGSEA. V lost 1 base to trimming and J lost 7 bases, with 19 bases between them. The CDR3 region has the DNA TGCAGCGTTGAAGGCGTGCGGTTCGGTGGGATTGAAGCTTTCTTT. Its protein product is CSVEGVRFGGIEAFF.

The chain links TRBV11-2 to TRBJ1-2, with D hard to call. Germline lookup yields CDR1 SGHAT and CDR2 FQNNGV. The V end was cut by 3 bases, the J end by 5 bases, with 10 bases between. The CDR3 contains 13 residues. The CDR3 DNA follows: TGTGCCAGCAGCTTTGACGGTCGGTATGGCTACACCTTC. Translated: CASSFDGRYGYTF.

J is TRBJ2-3 and V is TRBV6-5; D call uncertain. The CDR3 has 11 residues. Germline CDR1 is MNHEY and CDR2 is SVGAGI. V was trimmed by 1 base and J by 6 bases, leaving 2 bases between them. The CDR3 coding sequence is TGTGCCAGCAGTTACTGGGATACGCAGTATTTT. Translation gives CASSYWDTQYF.